A single sample is the source of the 3 T cell receptor beta chains below, sequenced in a study of T cells after yellow fever vaccination. A single record per CDR3 protein comes from TCRdb applying MiXCR to the 5' RACE reads. The repertoire holds approximately 11,000 distinct CDR3 sequences, under 5.5% seen once, with roughly 1.6% in the top ten. The specimen comprised PBMCs, either bulk or a sorted T-cell subset (CD4+, CD8+, memory, or dextramer-sorted; not recorded which), sampled roughly 15 days after the first yellow fever vaccination. The receptors shown here come from a man aged 18 to 30 who received the YFV17D yellow fever vaccine.

In its sample, this clonotype was seen many times. V usage is TRBV5-1 and J usage is TRBJ2-3; D possibly corresponds to TRBD2 (6 bases). The V end was cut by 0 bases, the J end by 7 bases, with 15 bases between. CDR1 and CDR2 from the germline V gene are SGHRS and YFSETQ. The CDR3 contains 15 residues. The CDR3 bases are TGCGCCAGCAGCTTGGAAGCTAGCGCTCCTAATACGCAGTATTTT. It is translated as CASSLEASAPNTQYF.

This clonotype showed up many times. The chain combines TRBV5-1 with TRBJ2-4; D gene ambiguous. Germline lookup yields CDR1 SGHRS and CDR2 YFSETQ. V lost 0 bases and J 0 bases, leaving 13 bases between the germline ends. The CDR3 has 17 residues. The CDR3 coding sequence is TGCGCCAGCAGCTTGGCTTTTGAGAAGGCAGCCAAAAACATTCAGTACTTC. Translation: CASSLAFEKAAKNIQYF.

The J gene is TRBJ2-7, the V gene TRBV20-1, with 7 bases that match TRBD1. Germline V lookup: CDR1 DFQATT, CDR2 SNEGSKA (reference sequence). J gave up 1 base and V 6 bases, and 9 bases lay outside the gene matches. CDR3 length: 14 amino acids. CDR3 sequence: CSALRGSRSYEQYF. DNA for the CDR3: TGCAGTGCCCTCAGGGGGAGCCGTTCCTACGAGCAGTACTTC.